The clone carrying this T cell receptor (beta chain) was recorded a few times. The antigen is unknown. The sample belongs to a study of a mutant IDH1 vaccine in newly diagnosed glioma. Study-wide background: First vaccine doses came 4-6 weeks after radiotherapy alone, or with temozolomide cycles. Treated patients showed a male proportion of roughly 62%, a female proportion of about 40%, and a mean age of around 39 years.

Produced via immunoSEQ multiplex PCR; TCRdb's table is partial and in-frame only. The sample includes about 64,000 clones, about 85% of them seen just once. Germline CDR1 is SQVTM and CDR2 is ANQGSEA. This CDR3 is 13 amino acids long. Trimming left V 1 base short and J 0 bases short, with 6 bases between. The time point was: week 23, last vaccination. Each vaccine dose was 300 ug of mutant IDH1 20-mer peptide, with topical imiquimod. The receptor was isolated from a young man with glioma. The input for sequencing was PBMCs, taken from a glioma patient whose treatment included an IDH1 peptide vaccine. The V call is TRBV29-1, the J call TRBJ1-1; D is possibly TRBD1 (5 bases). The CDR3 reads CSVEGGVNTEAFF. CDR3 nucleotides: TGCAGCGTTGAAGGGGGGGTGAACACTGAAGCTTTCTTT.